Presented here are 21 T cell receptor beta chains from one specimen sequenced in a study of T cells in Graves' hyperthyroidism and ophthalmopathy. RNA transcripts provided the source from which TCR beta CDR3 regions were amplified. TCR CDR3 regions were first amplified by RT-PCR with HTBI primers. MiXCR, applied by TCRdb to the multiplex PCR reads, yields one record per CDR3 protein. The data contain fewer than 350,000 distinct CDR3 sequences, about an eighth of them singletons. Sequencing was done on a sample of blood. Receptor source: a woman in her thirties or forties with Graves' hyperthyroidism.

The J gene is TRBJ1-6, the V gene TRBV15; D gene unclear. Germline V lookup: CDR1 LNHNV, CDR2 YYDKDF (reference sequence). The CDR3 sequence is 14 residues long. Trimming shortened V by 5 bases and J by 8 bases, and 13 bases separated the two germline ends. The CDR3 nucleotides read TGTGCCACCAGCCGCAATCCGATTGATTCACCCCTCCACTTT. As protein: CATSRNPIDSPLHF.

A few counts support this clonotype. The genes are TRBV29-1 and TRBJ2-3; tentative D call: TRBD2 (5 bases). Germline values: CDR1 SQVTM, CDR2 ANQGSEA. Between the trimmed V and J ends, which lost 2 bases and 3 bases, there was a span of 12 bases. The CDR3 extends over 14 amino acids. The CDR3: CSVESEGLTDTQYF. The CDR3, as DNA: TGCAGCGTTGAATCCGAGGGCCTGACAGATACGCAGTATTTT.

This clonotype was picked up a small number of times. The gene calls are TRBV27 and TRBJ1-6, with D tentatively TRBD1 (5 bases). Germline CDR1 reads MNHEY; CDR2 reads SMNVEV (reference sequence). The V end was cut by 5 bases, the J end by 10 bases, with 21 bases between. The CDR3 length is 16 residues. CDR3 amino acids: CASSPRAPGRGSPLHF. In DNA, the CDR3 is TGTGCCAGCAGTCCCAGGGCACCCGGTCGTGGATCACCCCTCCACTTT.

This clonotype was observed many times. The chain uses TRBV20-1 and TRBJ2-7; D gene ambiguous. The CDR3 contains 13 residues. The V gene lost 0 bases and the J gene lost 6 bases, with 12 bases spanning the gap. Germline V lookup: CDR1 DFQATT, CDR2 SNEGSKA (reference sequence). CDR3 loop: CSARDPFGAEQYF. The CDR3 coding sequence is TGCAGTGCTAGAGACCCCTTCGGAGCCGAGCAGTACTTC.

This clonotype was counted ten times or more. The J gene is TRBJ1-5, the V gene TRBV12-3 or TRBV12-4; the match to TRBD1 covers 9 bases. J was trimmed by 5 bases and V by 5 bases; bases with no gene match: 10. The CDR3 is 16 amino acids. The CDR3 reads CASSNLGTGTYQPQHF. The DNA for the CDR3 is TGTGCCAGCAGTAACCTTGGGACAGGGACCTATCAGCCCCAGCATTTT.

This clonotype was detected only a few times. The V call is TRBV12-3 or TRBV12-4, the J call TRBJ2-2; possibly TRBD2 for D (6 bases). This CDR3 has 16 residues. Trimming cost V 2 bases and J 7 bases, with 17 bases left between them. The CDR3 sequence: CASSLLSGSEHGELFF. CDR3 bases: TGTGCCAGCAGTTTATTGAGCGGGTCCGAACACGGGGAGCTGTTTTTT.

There are many counts of this clonotype. The CDR3 nucleotides read TGTGCCAGCAGTCAAACGACAGGGAACTATGGCTACACCTTC. It codes for CASSQTTGNYGYTF. The chain combines TRBV12-3 or TRBV12-4 with TRBJ1-2; TRBD1 aligns across 7 bases. The V and J ends lost 5 bases and 2 bases, in that order; junction bases with no gene match: 5. The CDR3 is made up of 14 amino acids.

This clonotype has only a few counts. The CDR3 is CATSDDKYEQYF. The CDR3 coding sequence is TGTGCCACCAGTGATGACAAGTACGAGCAGTACTTC. The chain links TRBV24-1 to TRBJ2-7; D remains unclear. The CDR3 is 12 amino acids. V was trimmed by 3 bases and J by 4 bases, leaving 6 bases between them. CDR1 and CDR2 from the germline V gene are KGHDR and SFDVKD.

This clonotype was detected many times. The chain carries TRBV20-1 and TRBJ2-3; D possibly matches TRBD1 or TRBD2 (6 bases each). The CDR3 contains 16 residues. Germline V lookup: CDR1 DFQATT, CDR2 SNEGSKA (reference sequence). Trimming shortened V by 3 bases and J by 2 bases, and 18 bases separated the two germline ends. CDR3 coding DNA: TGCAGTGCTAGCCTCCCGGGGGCGGGATCCACAGATACGCAGTATTTT. Translation: CSASLPGAGSTDTQYF.

This clonotype was counted ten times or more. The V and J genes are TRBV15 and TRBJ2-5; 7 positions match TRBD2. The CDR3 contains 15 residues. J gave up 5 bases and V 2 bases, and 8 bases lay outside the gene matches. CDR1 and CDR2 from the germline V gene are LNHNV and YYDKDF (reference sequence). The CDR3 here is CATSRRTTSTETQYF. The DNA for the CDR3 is TGTGCCACCAGCAGACGGACGACTAGCACGGAGACCCAGTACTTC. Full variable domain (outside the CDR3, taken from reference TRBV15 and TRBJ2-5): DAMVIQNPRYQVTQFGKPVTLSCSQTLNHNVMYWYQQKSSQAPKLLFHYYDKDFNNEADTPDNFQSRRPNTSFCFLDIRSPGLGDTAMYLCATSRRTTSTETQYFGPGTRLLVL.

The CDR3 coding sequence is TGTGCCAGTAACGCGGGAGGGCCGCAGGGTTACCTTCAGTACTTC. Translated, it gives CASNAGGPQGYLQYF. The rearrangement links TRBV19 to TRBJ2-4; TRBD2 aligns across 9 bases. The CDR3 runs to 15 residues. The V segment lost 7 bases and the J segment 11 bases; nucleotides outside the gene matches: 15. In germline, CDR1 is LNHDA, CDR2 SQIVND (reference sequence). The variable domain in full, completed from reference TRBV19 and TRBJ2-4, reads DGGITQSPKYLFRKEGQNVTLSCEQNLNHDAMYWYRQDPGQGLRLIYYSQIVNDFQKGDIAEGYSVSREKKESFPLTVTSAQKNPTAFYLCASNAGGPQGYLQYFGAGTRLSVL.

This clonotype was seen many times. The V gene is TRBV27, the J gene TRBJ1-4; no reliable D call. The V gene lost 10 bases and the J gene lost 6 bases, with 18 bases spanning the gap. Germline V gives CDR1 MNHEY, CDR2 SMNVEV (reference sequence). The CDR3 is made up of 14 amino acids. In DNA form, the CDR3 reads TGTGCCACCCTTTTAGGGAGAGTAGATGAAAAACTGTTTTTT. This gives the protein CATLLGRVDEKLFF. Using reference TRBV27 and TRBJ1-4 for the parts outside the CDR3, the full variable domain is EAQVTQNPRYLITVTGKKLTVTCSQNMNHEYMSWYRQDPGLGLRQIYYSMNVEVTDKGDVPEGYKVSRKEKRNFPLILESPSPNQTSLYFCATLLGRVDEKLFFGSGTQLSVL.

This clonotype was counted between two and nine times. The V call is TRBV30, the J call TRBJ2-1; D is possibly TRBD2 (5 bases). Germline V gene data show CDR1 as GTSNPN and CDR2 as SVGIG (reference sequence). The length of the CDR3 is 15 residues. The V and J ends lost 3 bases and 4 bases respectively, with 16 bases between them. The CDR3 DNA is TGTGCCTGGAGAGGGTGGCGGGCCAATTACAATGAGCAGTTCTTC. Amino acid sequence: CAWRGWRANYNEQFF.

DNA of the CDR3: TGCAGCGTTGCTGGGAGGCAATCTGGAAACACCATATATTTT. Translating gives CSVAGRQSGNTIYF. This sequence joins TRBV29-1 and TRBJ1-3; unclear D gene. This CDR3 is 14 amino acids long. CDR1 SQVTM and CDR2 ANQGSEA come from the germline V gene. Between the trimmed V and J ends, which lost 4 bases and 1 base, there was a span of 11 bases.

This clonotype is a singleton in its sample. One base away lies a much larger clone, so this may be a sequencing read error. The genes are TRBV20-1 and TRBJ2-4, with D possibly matching TRBD2 (5 bases). The CDR3 is made up of 15 amino acids. Germline V lookup: CDR1 DFQATT, CDR2 SNEGSKA (reference sequence). CDR3 residues: CRVRGLPPAKNIQYF. The DNA of the CDR3 is TGCAGAGTCAGAGGGCTGCCCCCGGCCAAAAACATTCAGTACTTC.

This clonotype was recorded at least ten times. CDR3 nucleotides: TGTGCTAGTGGTTTGCTCCGCGGGAGGGCGACAGATACGCAGTATTTT. Its protein is CASGLLRGRATDTQYF. V and J are TRBV12-5 and TRBJ2-3; 9 bases are a match to TRBD2. CDR1 and CDR2 from the germline V gene are LGHNT and FRNRAP. The CDR3 runs to 16 residues. V lost 2 bases, J lost 3 bases, and 6 bases stayed unmatched.

This clonotype was picked up many times. The V gene is TRBV28, the J gene TRBJ1-5; D is unresolved. The ends were cut back, 5 bases at V and 7 bases at J, with 15 bases in the middle. In germline, CDR1 is MDHEN, CDR2 SYDVKM. CDR3 size: 14 residues. In DNA, the CDR3 is TGTGCCAGCAGTCCACGGACTTTGGGGCAGCCCCAGCATTTT. Amino acid sequence: CASSPRTLGQPQHF.

This clonotype has at least ten counts. The chain joins TRBV27 to TRBJ2-1, with D unresolved. V lost 6 bases, J lost 0 bases, and 9 bases lay in between. Germline CDR1 MNHEY, CDR2 SMNVEV (reference sequence). This CDR3 comprises 14 residues. The CDR3 nucleotides are TGTGCCAGCAGACTGGGTAGCTCCTACAATGAGCAGTTCTTC. Translating it yields CASRLGSSYNEQFF.

This sequence joins TRBV24-1 and TRBJ2-1; TRBD2 agrees at 15 bases. Germline V gene data show CDR1 as KGHDR and CDR2 as SFDVKD. This CDR3 spans 18 amino acids. Trimming at V came to 3 bases and at J to 7 bases, leaving 9 bases not matched to a gene. The CDR3 loop is CATSDPGLAGGPNNEQFF. Written as DNA, the CDR3 is TGTGCCACCAGTGATCCCGGACTAGCGGGAGGGCCGAATAATGAGCAGTTCTTC.

This chain uses TRBV5-4 with TRBJ1-1; 8 bases agree with TRBD1. In germline, CDR1 is SGHNT, CDR2 YYREEE (reference sequence). This CDR3 has 13 residues. V lost 4 bases to trimming and J lost 5 bases; unmatched junction nucleotides: 4. The CDR3 DNA reads as TGTGCCAGCAGCGGGACAGGTCAAACTGAAGCTTTCTTT. Its translation: CASSGTGQTEAFF.

Only a few counts were recorded for this clonotype. The chain carries TRBV27 and TRBJ2-3; D remains ambiguous. The CDR3 loop spans 10 amino acids. The ends were cut back, 8 bases at V and 7 bases at J, with 7 bases in the middle. CDR1 and CDR2 from the germline V gene are MNHEY and SMNVEV (reference sequence). The CDR3 nucleotides read TGTGCCAGCGGGCGGAATACGCAGTATTTT. Translated: CASGRNTQYF.